One and the same sample provided the 17 T cell receptor beta chains below, sequenced in a study of blood T cell repertoires in COVID-19. The table came from immunoSEQ multiplex PCR; TCRdb's copy has only in-frame clones and leaves some out. Of roughly 310,000 clones listed, around 89% were seen once; the top ten hold about 3.9%. Material: peripheral blood. The receptors come from a woman aged 45-65 years with active or convalescent COVID-19.

The chain has TRBV28 and TRBJ2-4; maybe TRBD2 (7 bases). The germline V gene encodes CDR1 MDHEN and CDR2 SYDVKM. The CDR3 spans 11 residues. The ends were cut back, 9 bases at V and 10 bases at J, with 13 bases in the middle. CDR3 region: CASQGGGIQYF. The CDR3 DNA is TGTGCCAGTCAGGGAGGGGGGATTCAGTACTTC.

With regard to this clone: It is likely a read error: a sequence one base away is far more abundant. The chain is built from TRBV2 and TRBJ1-5; possibly TRBD1 for D (5 bases). The length of the CDR3 is 13 residues. Germline CDR1 SNHLY, CDR2 FYNNEI. V gave up 4 bases and J gave up 4 bases, with 8 bases separating them. CDR3 DNA: TGTGCCAGCAGTGGGACAAATAATCAGCCCCAGCATTTT. It yields the protein CASSGTNNQPQHF.

The chain couples TRBV3-1 (or the pseudogene TRBV3-2) to TRBJ2-3; D gene ambiguous. The CDR3 is 13 amino acids. Germline V gives CDR1 LGHDT, CDR2 YNNKEL (reference sequence). V lost 0 bases and J lost 7, with 8 bases in between. In DNA, the CDR3 is TGTGCCAGCAGCCAAGAGAGCTCCTATACGCAGTATTTT. This codes for CASSQESSYTQYF.

The gene calls are TRBV11-2 and TRBJ1-2, with 7 bases lining up with TRBD1. CDR1 and CDR2 from the germline V gene are SGHAT and FQNNGV. This CDR3 comprises 14 residues. Trimming took 3 bases from V and 4 from J; bases not matched to a gene: 5. CDR3 sequence: CASSFSGTAYGYTF. CDR3 nucleotide sequence: TGTGCCAGCAGCTTCTCCGGGACAGCCTATGGCTACACCTTC.

This rearrangement joins TRBV7-2 to TRBJ1-1, with D perhaps matching TRBD1 (6 bases). This CDR3 has 15 amino acids. From germline, CDR1 is SGHTA and CDR2 FQGNSA. V was shortened by 1 base and J by 0 bases, with 9 bases between the two germline ends. CDR3 protein: CASSLVGQLNTEAFF. DNA for the CDR3: TGTGCCAGCAGCTTAGTTGGACAGTTGAACACTGAAGCTTTCTTT.

DNA of the CDR3: TGTGCAAGTCGCTTAGCCTCCGGGACAAGGATTTCTAGCACAGATACGCAGTATTTT. Its protein product is CASRLASGTRISSTDTQYF. The chain recombines TRBV12-2 with TRBJ2-3; the table's TRBD1 call for D was not verified on the DNA. TRBV12-2 is an annotated pseudogene. CDR3 length: 19 amino acids.

The V call is TRBV19, the J call TRBJ1-2; no reliable D call. Per the germline V gene, CDR1 is LNHDA and CDR2 is SQIVND (reference sequence). The CDR3 spans 16 residues. Trimming left V 0 bases short and J 8 bases short, with 19 bases between. CDR3 protein: CASSIDPGTVVYGYTF. The CDR3 region has the DNA TGTGCCAGTAGTATAGATCCGGGTACCGTGGTATACGGCTACACCTTC.

The chain employs TRBV28 and TRBJ1-3; tentative D call: TRBD1 (6 bases). Trimming shortened V by 7 bases and J by 0 bases, and 10 bases separated the two germline ends. The germline V gene has CDR1 MDHEN and CDR2 SYDVKM. The CDR3 is 14 amino acids. Here the CDR3 reads CASKDRFSGNTIYF. Here the CDR3 DNA reads TGTGCCAGCAAAGACAGGTTCTCTGGAAACACCATATATTTT.

The V call is TRBV27, the J call TRBJ1-2; 8 bases match TRBD1. The CDR3 has 13 amino acids. J lost 6 bases, V lost 7 bases, and 7 bases had no gene match. Germline loops: CDR1 MNHEY, CDR2 SMNVEV (reference sequence). In DNA, the CDR3 is TGTGCCAGCACTTGGACAGGGAGAGATGGCTACACCTTC. Translated, it gives CASTWTGRDGYTF.

The rearrangement joins TRBV2 to TRBJ2-7; TRBD2 matches 12 bases. The CDR3 is made up of 13 amino acids. J lost 5 bases, V lost 8 bases, and 4 bases had no gene match. Looked up from germline, CDR1 is SNHLY and CDR2 is FYNNEI. CDR3 nucleotides: TGTGCCAGCCATAGGACTAGCGGGGACGAGCAGTACTTC. This encodes CASHRTSGDEQYF.

The rearrangement uses TRBV4-3 and TRBJ2-7; TRBD1 matches at 9 bases. The germline gives CDR1 LGHNA, CDR2 YSLEER. Unmatched junction bases numbered 4, after V lost 1 base and J lost 3 bases. This CDR3 is built from 15 residues. The chain's CDR3 is CASSQGEGQGYEQYF. The DNA for the CDR3 is TGCGCCAGCAGCCAAGGTGAGGGACAGGGCTACGAGCAGTACTTC.

The chain combines TRBV4-2 with TRBJ1-1; D is unresolved. V dropped 1 base and J dropped 0 bases, with 12 bases sitting between them. Germline loops: CDR1 LGHNA, CDR2 YNFKEQ. The CDR3 covers 16 residues. CDR3 in amino acids: CASSQGGLRMNTEAFF. The CDR3 nucleotides are TGTGCCAGCAGCCAAGGAGGACTGAGAATGAACACTGAAGCTTTCTTT.

This rearrangement joins TRBV27 to TRBJ1-1; TRBD1 aligns across 7 bases. Germline CDR1 reads MNHEY; CDR2 reads SMNVEV (reference sequence). The CDR3 contains 12 residues. Unmatched junction bases numbered 3, after V lost 6 bases and J lost 5 bases. Written as DNA, the CDR3 is TGTGCCAGCAGAACAGGGGAAACTGAAGCTTTCTTT. It codes for CASRTGETEAFF.

The chain employs TRBV19 and TRBJ2-7; no definite D call. The CDR3 sequence is 9 residues long. Deletions cut 9 bases from V and 3 bases from J, with 3 bases between. The V gene's germline CDR1 is LNHDA and CDR2 SQIVND (reference sequence). In DNA form, the CDR3 reads TGTGCCAGCTGCTACGAGCAGTACTTC. Translation: CASCYEQYF.

The chain has TRBV28 and TRBJ1-1, with TRBD1 matching over 7 bases. The CDR3 loop spans 15 amino acids. Germline V gene sequence: CDR1 MDHEN, CDR2 SYDVKM. J gave up 1 base and V 8 bases, and 10 bases lay outside the gene matches. The CDR3 reads CASPRKGAKNTEAFF. In DNA form, the CDR3 reads TGTGCCAGCCCAAGGAAGGGGGCGAAGAACACTGAAGCTTTCTTT.

The chain carries TRBV10-3 and TRBJ1-1; D possibly corresponds to TRBD1 (6 bases). Per the germline V gene, CDR1 is ENHRY and CDR2 is SYGVKD. V was cut by 5 bases and J by 5 bases, with 9 bases left in between. The CDR3 has 12 residues. CDR3 amino acids: CAISRGGTEAFF. Written as DNA, the CDR3 is TGTGCCATCAGTAGGGGGGGGACTGAAGCTTTCTTT.

The chain combines TRBV25-1 with TRBJ2-7; TRBD1 agrees at 7 bases. V was clipped by 0 bases and J by 0 bases; unmatched bases: 5. Germline V gives CDR1 MGHDK, CDR2 SYGVNS. The CDR3 has 16 residues. This CDR3 reads CASSEYFQGDSYEQYF. CDR3 bases: TGTGCCAGCAGTGAATATTTCCAGGGGGACTCCTACGAGCAGTACTTC.